These 25 T cell receptor beta chains originate from one sample sequenced in a study of vaccination effects on CD4 cells after COVID-19. Their cognate antigens are unknown. At the end of more than 8 days of culture, CD4+ T cells were isolated. Participants received two doses of either the BNT162b2 or mRNA-1273 vaccine. Assay: immunoSEQ multiplex PCR; the TCRdb copy retains only in-frame clones and omits some. Of around 47,000 clones listed, 65% to 80% are singletons. The sample here was CD4+ T cells from PBMCs cultured without peptide, taken after COVID-19 vaccination. Receptors originate from a human donor who received a COVID-19 vaccine.

This chain joins TRBV29-1 and TRBJ2-5; D gene unclear. CDR1 and CDR2 (germline): SQVTM, ANQGSEA. Trimming took off 7 bases at V and 5 bases at J, with 14 bases between the two ends. The length of the CDR3 is 12 residues. CDR3 sequence: CSGRVYRETQYF. In nucleotides, the CDR3 is TGCAGCGGCCGGGTATATAGGGAGACCCAGTACTTC.

This chain uses TRBV6-2 or TRBV6-3 with TRBJ2-3; 8 bases align to TRBD2. Germline V gene lookup returns CDR1 MNHEY and CDR2 SVGEGT. This CDR3 comprises 16 residues. The V segment lost 6 bases and the J segment 0 bases; nucleotides outside the gene matches: 8. CDR3 residues: CASSLKRGSSTDTQYF. Written as DNA, the CDR3 is TGTGCCAGCAGCTTGAAGCGGGGGTCTAGCACAGATACGCAGTATTTT.

This clone appeared a single time. V and J are TRBV25-1 and TRBJ2-1; 7 bases line up with TRBD1. The CDR3 covers 18 residues. Germline trimming cut 1 base from V and 2 bases from J; bases unmatched to any gene: 11. CDR1 is MGHDK and CDR2 is SYGVNS in the germline V gene. The CDR3, as DNA: TGTGCCAGCAGTGAATCATGGACCGGGACAGTAACCTACAATGAGCAGTTCTTC. The encoded protein is CASSESWTGTVTYNEQFF.

The V and J genes are TRBV19 and TRBJ1-2, with no clear D. Per germline, CDR1 LNHDA and CDR2 SQIVND (reference sequence). V lost 1 base and J 7 bases, leaving 19 bases between the germline ends. CDR3 length equals 16 residues. The CDR3 DNA sequence: TGTGCCAGTAGTATAGGGGTGGCCCCGCGATTCGGTGGCTACACCTTC. Its translation: CASSIGVAPRFGGYTF.

This clone was observed a handful of times. V gene TRBV7-9 combines with J gene TRBJ2-6; TRBD2 aligns across 7 bases. There are 17 residues in the CDR3. V lost 0 bases to trimming and J lost 0 bases; unmatched junction nucleotides: 2. CDR1 is SEHNR and CDR2 is FQNEAQ in the germline V gene (reference sequence). The CDR3, as DNA: TGTGCCAGCAGCTTAGCGGGAGGGAGCTCTGGGGCCAACGTCCTGACTTTC. This encodes CASSLAGGSSGANVLTF.

The chain recombines TRBV5-6 with TRBJ2-5; no reliable D call. Trimming took 1 base from V and 5 from J, leaving 9 bases between them. CDR1 is SGHDT and CDR2 is YYEEEE in the germline V gene. CDR3 length: 13 amino acids. This chain's CDR3 is CASSLTRRETQYF. The CDR3, as DNA: TGTGCCAGCAGCTTGACCCGTAGGGAGACCCAGTACTTC.

The J gene is TRBJ2-3, the V gene TRBV24-1, with TRBD1 identical over 8 bases. CDR1 is KGHDR and CDR2 is SFDVKD in the germline V gene. Trimming took 10 bases from V and 3 from J; bases not matched to a gene: 8. This CDR3 region has 14 residues. As DNA, the CDR3 is TGTGCCACATCCCCGGGACAGGAGACAGATACGCAGTATTTT. Amino acid sequence: CATSPGQETDTQYF.

The sample holds a few counts of this clone. The rearrangement links TRBV6-5 to TRBJ1-1; D is unresolved. CDR3 length equals 15 residues. The germline CDR1 and CDR2 sequences are MNHEY and SVGAGI. Between the trimmed V and J ends, which lost 4 bases and 1 base, there was a span of 13 bases. CDR3 sequence (DNA): TGTGCCAGCAGTTCTCCAGCCACGGCGAACACTGAAGCTTTCTTT. It specifies CASSSPATANTEAFF.

The rearrangement uses TRBV3-1 (or the pseudogene TRBV3-2) and TRBJ2-1; 12 bases match TRBD2. The length of the CDR3 is 16 residues. The V and J ends lost 6 bases and 1 base, in that order; junction bases with no gene match: 4. Germline CDR1 is LGHDT and CDR2 is YNNKEL (reference sequence). The CDR3: CASRLTSGGSYNEQFF. The CDR3 bases are TGTGCCAGCAGGTTGACTAGCGGGGGTTCCTACAATGAGCAGTTCTTC.

This chain uses TRBV2 with TRBJ2-2; maybe TRBD2 (7 bases). The CDR3 has 16 amino acids. The V end lost 4 bases, the J end lost 1 base, and 13 bases lay between the germline ends. Germline CDR1 is SNHLY and CDR2 is FYNNEI. The CDR3 is CASSVGGGLNTGELFF. The CDR3 DNA reads as TGTGCCAGCAGTGTAGGGGGGGGCTTGAACACCGGGGAGCTGTTTTTT.

The V and J genes are TRBV11-2 and TRBJ1-1; the D is unclear. CDR3 length: 15 residues. The V gene's germline CDR1 is SGHAT and CDR2 FQNNGV. Trimming left V 1 base short and J 2 bases short, with 11 bases between. CDR3 sequence reads: CASSLVAQYNTEAFF. The DNA for the CDR3 is TGTGCCAGCAGCTTAGTCGCCCAGTACAACACTGAAGCTTTCTTT.

This sequence joins TRBV10-1 and TRBJ1-1, with 10 bases fitting TRBD1. The CDR3 runs to 16 residues. V shed 3 bases and J 1 base; nucleotides not matched to a gene: 5. CDR1 is WNHNN and CDR2 is SYGVQD in the germline V gene (reference sequence). Written as DNA, the CDR3 is TGCGCCAGCAGTGATCCGGGACAGGGGAGGAACACTGAAGCTTTCTTT. This encodes CASSDPGQGRNTEAFF.

The chain employs TRBV6-5 and TRBJ2-7, with 11 bases lining up with TRBD2. V dropped 5 bases and J dropped 1; count of bases not matched to a gene: 4. The CDR3 contains 15 residues. Germline V gene lookup returns CDR1 MNHEY and CDR2 SVGAGI. The CDR3 DNA reads as TGTGCCAGCAGTACTAGCGGGGGTCCTTCCTACGAGCAGTACTTC. Protein product: CASSTSGGPSYEQYF.

The chain combines TRBV6-2 or TRBV6-3 with TRBJ2-1, with 12 nucleotides matching TRBD2. Germline CDR1 and CDR2: MNHEY and SVGEGT. Losses at the gene ends were 5 bases for V and 4 bases for J; bases not matched to a gene: 9. The CDR3 is 17 residues long. In nucleotides, the CDR3 is TGTGCCAGCAGTGGACTAGCGGGGCAGACATTATACAATGAGCAGTTCTTC. It translates to CASSGLAGQTLYNEQFF.

This clone was counted once. In DNA form, the CDR3 reads TGTGCCAGCATTAGACAGGGCTTCACTGAAGCTTTCTTT. As protein: CASIRQGFTEAFF. This chain connects TRBV6-5 to TRBJ1-1; 7 bases are a match to TRBD1. Germline CDR1 and CDR2: MNHEY and SVGAGI. The V segment lost 7 bases and the J segment 4 bases; nucleotides outside the gene matches: 6. The CDR3 covers 13 residues.

The V and J genes are TRBV19 and TRBJ2-7; a weak D match, TRBD1 (6 bases). The germline CDR1 and CDR2 sequences are LNHDA and SQIVND (reference sequence). The CDR3 covers 15 residues. The V end lost 4 bases, the J end lost 0 bases, and 13 bases lay between the germline ends. The CDR3 loop reads CASSTRLGASYEQYF. Here the CDR3 DNA reads TGTGCCAGTAGTACCCGCCTGGGGGCCTCCTACGAGCAGTACTTC.

As regards this clone: Compared with germline, one end of the junction differs, possibly owing to a read error. The chain employs TRBV7-8 and TRBJ2-5; 7 bases match TRBD2. The CDR3 has 14 amino acids. The germline gives CDR1 SGHVS, CDR2 FQNEAQ. The chain's CDR3 is CASRLGTTQETQYF. DNA for the CDR3: TGTGCCAGCAGATTAGGGACTACCCAAGAGACCCAGTACTTC.

V and J are TRBV6-6 and TRBJ1-2; possibly TRBD1 for D (5 bases). The germline V gene has CDR1 MNHNY and CDR2 SVGAGI (reference sequence). This CDR3 spans 14 amino acids. Deletions cut 5 bases from V and 4 bases from J, with 14 bases between. Written as DNA, the CDR3 is TGTGCCAGCAGTAAAGCCGGGGCCTCCTATGGCTACACCTTC. Translated, it gives CASSKAGASYGYTF.

In DNA form, the CDR3 reads TGTGCCAGCAGCTTACTCCTTCAAGAGACCCAGTACTTC. Translated, it gives CASSLLLQETQYF. The V gene is TRBV11-2, the J gene TRBJ2-5; D not certain. Germline lookup yields CDR1 SGHAT and CDR2 FQNNGV. V lost 2 bases, J lost 2 bases, and 6 bases lay in between. The CDR3 totals 13 residues.

This clone occurred a few times. This chain links TRBV15 with TRBJ1-2; D is unresolved. Germline CDR1 reads LNHNV; CDR2 reads YYDKDF (reference sequence). This CDR3 has 12 residues. V was clipped by 0 bases and J by 7 bases, with 6 bases between them. The CDR3 loop reads CATSRDGGGYTF. The CDR3 nucleotides read TGTGCCACCAGCAGAGACGGTGGTGGCTACACCTTC.

V and J are TRBV10-1 and TRBJ2-2, with 8 nucleotides matching TRBD2. This CDR3 has 14 residues. Germline trimming cut 4 bases from V and 5 bases from J; bases unmatched to any gene: 3. Germline V gene data show CDR1 as WNHNN and CDR2 as SYGVQD (reference sequence). CDR3 region: CASSGIAGTGELFF. Here the CDR3 DNA reads TGCGCCAGCAGTGGAATAGCGGGGACCGGGGAGCTGTTTTTT.

The chain uses TRBV5-4 and TRBJ2-1; possibly TRBD1 or TRBD2 for D (5 bases each). Germline assignment: CDR1 SGHNT and CDR2 YYREEE (reference sequence). The CDR3 is made up of 17 amino acids. The V end lost 0 bases, the J end lost 0 bases, and 13 bases lay between the germline ends. Here the CDR3 DNA reads TGTGCCAGCAGCTTGGGGGGGTTTGGGACCTCCTACAATGAGCAGTTCTTC. Encoded protein: CASSLGGFGTSYNEQFF.

This CDR3 reads CSAQGNKGYTF. The CDR3 bases are TGCAGTGCCCAGGGAAATAAAGGCTACACCTTC. This chain joins TRBV20-1 and TRBJ1-2, with a weak D call TRBD1 (5 bases). Looked up from germline, CDR1 is DFQATT and CDR2 is SNEGSKA (reference sequence). CDR3 length: 11 amino acids. The germline V and J ends were trimmed by 6 bases and 8 bases, with 13 bases remaining between them.

The rearrangement uses TRBV5-1 and TRBJ1-2; D unresolved. There are 13 residues in the CDR3. Germline values: CDR1 SGHRS, CDR2 YFSETQ. V lost 4 bases, J lost 5 bases, and 12 bases lay in between. The DNA for the CDR3 is TGCGCCAGCAGCCCGGACGGAGAATATGGCTACACCTTC. This encodes CASSPDGEYGYTF.

V gene TRBV10-3 combines with J gene TRBJ1-2; 7 bases fit TRBD1. The ends lost 7 bases at V and 1 base at J; junction bases unmatched: 9. Germline values: CDR1 ENHRY, CDR2 SYGVKD. The CDR3 runs to 15 residues. Here the CDR3 reads CAITEGQNYNYGYTF. CDR3 nucleotides: TGTGCCATCACCGAGGGACAGAACTATAACTATGGCTACACCTTC.